Listed below are T cell receptor beta chains from one sample, sequenced in a study of cytomegalovirus exposure and HLA in healthy donors. Assay used: immunoSEQ multiplex PCR; TCRdb lists only in-frame clones, some missing. The sample records under 200,000 clones, 76% being singletons. Sequenced sample: PBMCs. Receptors originate from a female donor in good health and CMV-seronegative. CDR3s include the opening cysteine and the closing phenylalanine or tryptophan. The order of the fields is D gene, clone size, V gene, J gene, CDR3 DNA, CDR3 protein. A D gene is named only where the DNA matches it firmly. Clone sizes are given selectively: once, few, many, or a class where the clone is expanded.

>NA|NA|TRBV27|TRBJ2-6
TGTGCCAGCAGTTTAGATGCGTCAGGGGCCAACGTCCTGACTTTC
CASSLDASGANVLTF
>TRBD1|NA|TRBV6-5|TRBJ1-1
TGTGCCAGCAGTTACTCCTGGCAGGGGGTAACTGAAGCTTTCTTT
CASSYSWQGVTEAFF
>TRBD1|NA|TRBV7-2|TRBJ1-2
TGTGCCAGCAGCCTATCAGACAGGGGCTATGGCTACACCTTC
CASSLSDRGYGYTF
>NA|NA|TRBV5-1|TRBJ2-6
TGCGCCAGCAGCCTCGAGGGGGGGGCCAACGGCCTGACTTTC
CASSLEGGANGLTF
>NA|NA|TRBV30|TRBJ1-6
TGTGCCTGGAACCTAGCAGGGGTAGGGGGTTATTCACCCCTCCACTTT
CAWNLAGVGGYSPLHF
>NA|NA|TRBV11-2|TRBJ1-1
TGTGCCAGCAGGGGACTACGAAGGGAAGGAACTGAAGCTTTCTTT
CASRGLRREGTEAFF
>TRBD2|once|TRBV4-2|TRBJ2-3
TGTGCCAGCAGCCAAGATGCGCGGGAGGGCCACACAGATACGCAGTATTTT
CASSQDAREGHTDTQYF
>NA|few|TRBV30|TRBJ1-6
TGTGCCTGGAGTGGGGTCCAGGGGTCCTATAATTCACCCCTCCACTTT
CAWSGVQGSYNSPLHF
>NA|NA|TRBV7-9|TRBJ1-4
TGTGCCAGCAGCTCCTTGGCGGGGTCTGAAAAACTGTTTTTT
CASSSLAGSEKLFF
>NA|NA|TRBV19|TRBJ1-1
TGTGCCAGTAGTATACAGGGGAACACTGAAGCTTTCTTT
CASSIQGNTEAFF
>TRBD2|NA|TRBV4-2|TRBJ2-1
TGTGCCAGCAGCCAAGAATTCGGGGGTAGCGGGGGAAACTACAATGAGCAGTTCTTC
CASSQEFGGSGGNYNEQFF
>TRBD1|few|TRBV10-3|TRBJ2-1
TGTGCCACCGACAGGGGTGGAAATGAGCAGTTCTTC
CATDRGGNEQFF
>NA|NA|TRBV6-6|TRBJ2-7
TGTGCCAGCAGTGCCCGGGTCTACGAGCAGTACTTC
CASSARVYEQYF
>NA|NA|TRBV7-9|TRBJ2-5
TGTGCCAGCAGCTCAGGGCCCCAAGAGACCCAGTACTTC
CASSSGPQETQYF
>NA|NA|TRBV29-1|TRBJ2-1
TGCAGCGTCACAGGAATAGGCAATGAGCAGTTCTTC
CSVTGIGNEQFF
>NA|NA|TRBV7-6|TRBJ2-1
TGTGCCAGCAGCCCCACCCCTAGTTACAATGAGCAGTTCTTC
CASSPTPSYNEQFF
>TRBD2|NA|TRBV29-1|TRBJ2-3
TGCAGCGTTGAAGTGGGTAGCGGGGGCCCTAGCACAGATACGCAGTATTTT
CSVEVGSGGPSTDTQYF
>NA|NA|TRBV10-3|TRBJ1-5
TGTGCCATCAGTGAGCAGGGGAATCAGCCCCAGCATTTT
CAISEQGNQPQHF
>NA|NA|TRBV7-2|TRBJ1-2
TGTGCCAGCAGGAAAGGACAGTATGGCTACACCTTC
CASRKGQYGYTF
>NA|NA|TRBV7-9|TRBJ1-2
TGTGCCAGCAGCCCCCGAACCCCCAGGGAGGATGGCTACACCTTC
CASSPRTPREDGYTF
>NA|NA|TRBV5-4|TRBJ1-1
TGTGCCAGCAGCCGGGATACTGTGAACACTGAAGCTTTCTTT
CASSRDTVNTEAFF
>NA|NA|TRBV2|TRBJ2-1
TGTGCCAGGCAAGGAGGGGTGGATGAGCAGTTCTTC
CARQGGVDEQFF